What follows are 27 T cell receptor beta chains derived from one specimen sequenced in a study of technical replicates of blood from several donors. The data were produced by immunoSEQ multiplex PCR, yet TCRdb's version contains in-frame clones alone and is incomplete. The sample has approximately 50,000 clones, about 86% seen once. The sequencing input was PBMCs. Source of these receptors: a human donor in good health. Some clones in this sample may be carry-over from other donors' samples.

The chain uses TRBV6-4 and TRBJ1-2, with D unclear. Germline V gene sequence: CDR1 MRHNA, CDR2 SNTAGT. Trimming removed 6 bases from V and 0 bases from J, with 11 bases in between. The CDR3 is 14 residues long. This chain's CDR3 is CASRPSAANYGYTF. The CDR3 DNA is TGTGCCAGCAGACCTTCTGCAGCTAACTATGGCTACACCTTC.

The chain combines TRBV5-4 with TRBJ2-5; TRBD2 is a possible D gene (6 bases). There are 14 residues in the CDR3. Trimming removed 4 bases at V and 2 bases at J, with 12 bases between. Germline V gene sequence: CDR1 SGHNT, CDR2 YYREEE (reference sequence). The DNA of the CDR3 is TGTGCCAGCAGCGCGGGCCTAGCGCAAGAGACCCAGTACTTC. This codes for CASSAGLAQETQYF.

The chain uses TRBV7-3 and TRBJ2-3; 8 nucleotides line up with TRBD1. The CDR3 loop spans 15 amino acids. Germline CDR1 reads SGHTA; CDR2 reads FQGTGA. Trimming at V came to 4 bases and at J to 2 bases, leaving 5 bases not matched to a gene. The CDR3 nucleotides are TGTGCCAGCAGCTACAGGGGGAACCCCACAGATACGCAGTATTTT. Translation gives CASSYRGNPTDTQYF.

This chain uses TRBV9 with TRBJ1-6; a weak D match, TRBD1 (5 bases). This CDR3 spans 13 amino acids. The germline gives CDR1 SGDLS, CDR2 YYNGEE. V lost 7 bases, J lost 7 bases, and 12 bases lay in between. The CDR3 nucleotides are TGTGCCAGCGGGTTCGCAGGGAATTCACCCCTCCACTTT. Translation: CASGFAGNSPLHF.

The gene calls are TRBV5-4 and TRBJ2-5, with 13 bases that match TRBD2. J was trimmed by 6 bases and V by 1 base; bases with no gene match: 3. Germline values: CDR1 SGHNT, CDR2 YYREEE (reference sequence). This CDR3 spans 15 amino acids. The CDR3 nucleotides are TGTGCCAGCAGCTTGACTAGCGGGGGGGCAAAGACCCAGTACTTC. Translated: CASSLTSGGAKTQYF.

This rearrangement joins TRBV6-6 to TRBJ2-7; D call uncertain. CDR1 and CDR2 (germline): MNHNY, SVGAGI (reference sequence). The germline V and J ends were trimmed by 6 bases and 6 bases, with 21 bases remaining between them. The length of the CDR3 is 15 residues. In DNA, the CDR3 is TGTGCCAGCAGGACTTCCGGATTTTTAGTACTCGAGCAGTACTTC. It yields the protein CASRTSGFLVLEQYF.

V gene TRBV7-2 combines with J gene TRBJ2-7; 9 nucleotides line up with TRBD2. Germline CDR1 reads SGHTA; CDR2 reads FQGNSA. The CDR3 covers 15 residues. V dropped 7 bases and J dropped 5; count of bases not matched to a gene: 12. CDR3 sequence: CASTRRVAGAHEQYF. The CDR3 DNA is TGTGCCAGCACCAGGCGAGTAGCGGGAGCCCACGAGCAGTACTTC.

The J gene is TRBJ2-7, the V gene TRBV29-1; 11 nucleotides line up with TRBD2. Germline CDR1 is SQVTM and CDR2 is ANQGSEA. This CDR3 comprises 14 residues. J was trimmed by 7 bases and V by 5 bases; bases with no gene match: 10. The CDR3: CSVRLAGRTGEQYF. The CDR3 DNA sequence: TGCAGCGTTAGACTAGCGGGACGAACGGGAGAGCAGTACTTC.

The chain uses TRBV7-2 and TRBJ2-7; D perhaps matches TRBD2 (5 bases). V lost 5 bases and J 2 bases, leaving 19 bases between the germline ends. The CDR3 has 16 amino acids. In germline, CDR1 is SGHTA, CDR2 FQGNSA. The CDR3: CASSPRPGLIAYEQYF. In DNA form, the CDR3 reads TGTGCCAGCAGCCCTCGTCCCGGACTCATCGCCTACGAGCAGTACTTC.

The chain recombines TRBV10-2 with TRBJ2-1; possibly TRBD1 for D (5 bases). CDR3 length: 12 residues. Looked up from germline, CDR1 is WSHSY and CDR2 is SAAADI. Deletions cut 8 bases from V and 6 bases from J, with 11 bases between. CDR3 nucleotides: TGCGCCAGCGGAACCCAGGGCAATGAGCAGTTCTTC. Amino acid sequence: CASGTQGNEQFF.

The rearrangement links TRBV6-5 to TRBJ1-5; a weak D match, TRBD1 (6 bases). The CDR3 length is 15 residues. Germline V CDR1 and CDR2: MNHEY, SVGAGI. With 3 bases removed from V and 1 base from J, the gap between germline ends came to 10 bases. DNA of the CDR3: TGTGCCAGCAGTTATGATGGGGGCAGCAATCAGCCCCAGCATTTT. It yields the protein CASSYDGGSNQPQHF.

The chain combines TRBV9 with TRBJ2-6; D not certain. Per the germline V gene, CDR1 is SGDLS and CDR2 is YYNGEE. The ends were cut back, 7 bases at V and 2 bases at J, with 16 bases in the middle. The CDR3 loop spans 16 amino acids. The DNA of the CDR3 is TGTGCCAGCGGCCTTTCTTTCCGGGCTGGGGCCAACGTCCTGACTTTC. Translation gives CASGLSFRAGANVLTF.

This chain uses TRBV5-4 with TRBJ2-1, with D possibly TRBD1 on 6 matching bases. Trimming shortened V by 4 bases and J by 10 bases, and 18 bases separated the two germline ends. Germline CDR1 and CDR2: SGHNT and YYREEE (reference sequence). The CDR3 contains 14 residues. The CDR3: CASSASQGQGEQFF. CDR3 nucleotide sequence: TGTGCCAGCAGCGCGAGTCAGGGGCAGGGGGAGCAGTTCTTC.

This clone came up a few times. The J gene is TRBJ2-1, the V gene TRBV6-5, with D possibly matching TRBD2 (5 bases). CDR1 is MNHEY, CDR2 SVGAGI, per germline. This CDR3 region has 15 residues. V gave up 6 bases and J gave up 4 bases, with 16 bases separating them. CDR3 region: CASRLTDGKYNEQFF. In nucleotides, the CDR3 is TGTGCCAGCAGACTGACTGACGGGAAATACAATGAGCAGTTCTTC.

The rearrangement uses TRBV7-8 and TRBJ2-7, with 11 positions matching TRBD1. In germline, CDR1 is SGHVS, CDR2 FQNEAQ. The CDR3 runs to 18 residues. V shed 6 bases, J shed 7 bases, and the junction held 20 bases outside the gene matches. The CDR3 DNA reads as TGTGCCAGCAGTACCCCCCTATTGACCGGGACAGGGGGTTGGGAGCAGTACTTC. It encodes CASSTPLLTGTGGWEQYF.

CDR3 in amino acids: CASSVGGQGETQYF. CDR3 coding DNA: TGTGCCAGCAGCGTAGGGGGACAAGGGGAGACCCAGTACTTC. V gene TRBV9 combines with J gene TRBJ2-5; possible D gene TRBD1, 6 bases. From germline, CDR1 is SGDLS and CDR2 YYNGEE. The CDR3 is 14 residues long. Trimming stripped 0 bases from V and 5 bases from J, with 11 bases between.

This clone occurred once. The gene calls are TRBV30 and TRBJ1-2; 8 bases match TRBD1. Per the germline V gene, CDR1 is GTSNPN and CDR2 is SVGIG (reference sequence). This CDR3 has 12 residues. V shed 8 bases, J shed 7 bases, and the junction held 9 bases outside the gene matches. CDR3 nucleotides: TGTGCCCGGGACAGGCGAGGCTCTGGCTACACCTTC. Translation gives CARDRRGSGYTF.

This chain connects TRBV5-1 to TRBJ2-5; tentative D call: TRBD1 (5 bases). Trimming shortened V by 0 bases and J by 3 bases, and 12 bases separated the two germline ends. Germline lookup yields CDR1 SGHRS and CDR2 YFSETQ. This CDR3 comprises 15 residues. CDR3 amino acids: CASSLGQNRKETQYF. The CDR3 DNA reads as TGCGCCAGCAGCTTGGGACAGAATAGAAAAGAGACCCAGTACTTC.

The chain is built from TRBV4-3 and TRBJ2-1; D is possibly TRBD2 (6 bases). V was pared by 3 bases and J by 1 base, with 13 bases between. Per germline, CDR1 LGHNA and CDR2 YSLEER. This CDR3 has 16 amino acids. CDR3 protein: CASSQTGTRSYNEQFF. In nucleotides, the CDR3 is TGCGCCAGCAGCCAGACCGGGACTCGATCCTACAATGAGCAGTTCTTC.

The V call is TRBV11-2, the J call TRBJ2-3; the D gene is possibly TRBD2 (5 bases). Germline V gene lookup returns CDR1 SGHAT and CDR2 FQNNGV. V dropped 11 bases and J dropped 5 bases, with 20 bases sitting between them. The CDR3 loop spans 14 amino acids. CDR3 DNA: TGTGCCGGTTCGCGGGTTCCAGGAAAAGATACGCAGTATTTT. This translates into CAGSRVPGKDTQYF. Drawing the rest from reference TRBV11-2 and TRBJ2-3, the complete variable domain is EAGVAQSPRYKIIEKRQSVAFWCNPISGHATLYWYQQILGQGPKLLIQFQNNGVVDDSQLPKDRFSAERLKGVDSTLKIQPAKLEDSAVYLCAGSRVPGKDTQYFGPGTRLTVL.

The CDR3 DNA reads TGCAGCGCCCGACTATCCGAACACGGGGAGCTGTTTTTT. Translating it yields CSARLSEHGELFF. The chain carries TRBV29-1 and TRBJ2-2, with D possibly matching TRBD2 (5 bases). V shed 7 bases and J shed 7 bases, with 16 bases lying between them. CDR3 length equals 13 residues. Germline assignment: CDR1 SQVTM and CDR2 ANQGSEA.

V usage is TRBV4-1 and J usage is TRBJ2-7, with TRBD2 matching over 12 bases. V was pared by 4 bases and J by 6 bases, with 7 bases of the junction left unmatched. CDR1 is MGHRA, CDR2 YSYEKL, per germline. The CDR3 is made up of 15 amino acids. The chain's CDR3 is CASSLQTSGGSEQYF. CDR3 coding DNA: TGCGCCAGCAGCCTTCAGACTAGCGGGGGTTCCGAGCAGTACTTC.

The rearrangement uses TRBV4-1 and TRBJ2-1, with D tentatively TRBD2 (7 bases). This CDR3 has 16 residues. Germline CDR1 MGHRA, CDR2 YSYEKL. Trimming cost V 0 bases and J 4 bases, with 13 bases left between them. This CDR3 reads CASSQELAGAYNEQFF. The CDR3 bases are TGCGCCAGCAGCCAAGAGTTGGCGGGGGCTTACAATGAGCAGTTCTTC.

The chain joins TRBV21-1 to TRBJ1-2; the table calls TRBD1, which could not be checked here. TRBV21-1 is deemed a pseudogene. This CDR3 comprises 16 residues. The CDR3 reads CASSNCSTGPVYGYTF. The CDR3 coding sequence is TGTGCCAGCAGCAATTGTTCGACAGGGCCAGTCTATGGCTACACCTTC.

The genes are TRBV30 and TRBJ1-2, with 10 nucleotides matching TRBD1. Germline V gene data show CDR1 as GTSNPN and CDR2 as SVGIG (reference sequence). The CDR3 extends over 16 amino acids. V lost 3 bases, J lost 8 bases, and 15 bases stayed unmatched. CDR3 protein: CAWRSPTGQGKRGYTF. In DNA form, the CDR3 reads TGTGCCTGGAGGAGCCCCACGGGACAGGGGAAACGGGGCTACACCTTC.

The chain recombines TRBV6-4 with TRBJ2-3; TRBD2 matches at 11 bases. The CDR3 sequence is 15 residues long. V was clipped by 6 bases and J by 0 bases; unmatched bases: 2. Germline V gene data show CDR1 as MRHNA and CDR2 as SNTAGT. The DNA for the CDR3 is TGTGCCAGCAGGCTAGCGGGGGGCAGCACAGATACGCAGTATTTT. This sequence encodes CASRLAGGSTDTQYF.

J is TRBJ2-7 and V is TRBV6-6; 7 bases map to TRBD1. V trimming: 6 bases; J trimming: 0 bases; junction bases outside the gene matches: 8. CDR1 and CDR2 (germline): MNHNY, SVGAGI (reference sequence). The CDR3 contains 15 residues. CDR3 in amino acids: CASSHTGAISYEQYF. The CDR3, as DNA: TGTGCCAGCAGCCATACAGGGGCGATCTCCTACGAGCAGTACTTC.